This T cell receptor beta chain came from a study of early T cells in non-severe SARS-CoV-2 infection. In the study overall: Sequencing input comprised bulk RNA from unsorted whole blood; chain pairing was not available.

In the library, individual cDNA molecules carried attached unique molecular identifiers. Via MiXCR, TCRdb re-called the 5' RACE reads, giving one row per CDR3 protein. The sample lists 50,000 or so distinct CDR3 sequences, about 12% occurring once. The sample holds many counts of this clonotype. Sequencing was carried out using whole blood. The sequence was collected from an adult who was a healthcare worker with PCR-confirmed SARS-CoV-2 infection or an uninfected control (not recorded which).

This CDR3 is CSARDPAGVGGTQYF. The DNA for the CDR3 is TGCAGTGCTAGAGATCCCGCAGGGGTGGGGGGTACTCAGTACTTC. The rearrangement joins TRBV20-1 to TRBJ2-4; D could derive from TRBD1 or TRBD2 (6 bases each). Germline loops: CDR1 DFQATT, CDR2 SNEGSKA (reference sequence). This CDR3 spans 15 amino acids. Trimming pared 0 bases from V and 12 bases from J, leaving 21 bases between.